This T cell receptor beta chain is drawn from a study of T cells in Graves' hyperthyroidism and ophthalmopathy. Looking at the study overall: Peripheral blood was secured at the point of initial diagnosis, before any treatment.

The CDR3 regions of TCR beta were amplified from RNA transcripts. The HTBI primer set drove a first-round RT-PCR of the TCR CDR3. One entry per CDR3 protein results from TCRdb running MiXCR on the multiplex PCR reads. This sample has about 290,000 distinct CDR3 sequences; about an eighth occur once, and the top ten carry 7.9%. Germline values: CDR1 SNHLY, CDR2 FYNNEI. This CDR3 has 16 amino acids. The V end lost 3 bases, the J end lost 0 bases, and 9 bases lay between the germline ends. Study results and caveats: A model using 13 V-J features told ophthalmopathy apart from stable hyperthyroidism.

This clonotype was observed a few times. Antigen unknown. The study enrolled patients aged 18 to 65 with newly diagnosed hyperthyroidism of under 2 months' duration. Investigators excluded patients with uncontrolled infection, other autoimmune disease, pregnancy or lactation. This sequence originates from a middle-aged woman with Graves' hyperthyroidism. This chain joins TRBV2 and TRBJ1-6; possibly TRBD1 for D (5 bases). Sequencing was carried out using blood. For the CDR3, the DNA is TGTGCCAGCAGTGAGGGGGGTAGCTCCTATAATTCACCCCTCCACTTT. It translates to CASSEGGSSYNSPLHF.